This T cell receptor beta chain originates from a study of shared clonotypes between healthy human individuals. Per germline, CDR1 SEHNR and CDR2 FQNEAQ (reference sequence). V gave up 0 bases and J gave up 5 bases, with 14 bases separating them. The CDR3 is 15 amino acids. TCRdb's copy holds only in-frame clones and misses some; the assay was immunoSEQ multiplex PCR. The data show about 1.4 million clones, roughly 96% seen once. The sample was naive CD4+ T cells sorted from blood. Subset here: CD45RA+ positively selected. This receptor was identified in a man between 25 and 39 years old in good health. The V call is TRBV7-9, the J call TRBJ2-7; D remains unclear. The CDR3 loop is CASSLAPLIDDEQYF. CDR3 nucleotides: TGTGCCAGCAGCTTAGCCCCCCTTATTGACGACGAGCAGTACTTC.